This TCR beta chain was captured in a study of blood T cell repertoires in COVID-19. Study overall: Some COVID-19 samples were acute and others convalescent; all came from the United States, Italy and Spain. In each case, the material was cDNA or gDNA derived from T cells, B-cell-depleted T cells, or PBMCs.

V lost 0 bases to trimming and J lost 1 base, with 10 bases between them. The CDR3 is made up of 15 amino acids. Germline-derived CDR1 and CDR2 are SGHRS and YFSETQ. In the authors' workflow: Amplified reference gene primers provided the basis for estimating nucleated cell counts. Assay: immunoSEQ multiplex PCR; the TCRdb copy retains only in-frame clones and omits some. That table furnishes V, J and clone size, whereas the DNA furnished D and trimming. The sample records 100,000 to 150,000 clones, roughly 84% being singletons. The chain employs TRBV5-1 and TRBJ1-1; no firm D call. Sequencing input: peripheral blood. The origin of this receptor is a woman of 80 years or more with acute or convalescent COVID-19. This chain's CDR3 is CASSLAAGSNTEAFF. The CDR3 region has the DNA TGCGCCAGCAGCTTGGCCGCCGGTTCGAACACTGAAGCTTTCTTT.